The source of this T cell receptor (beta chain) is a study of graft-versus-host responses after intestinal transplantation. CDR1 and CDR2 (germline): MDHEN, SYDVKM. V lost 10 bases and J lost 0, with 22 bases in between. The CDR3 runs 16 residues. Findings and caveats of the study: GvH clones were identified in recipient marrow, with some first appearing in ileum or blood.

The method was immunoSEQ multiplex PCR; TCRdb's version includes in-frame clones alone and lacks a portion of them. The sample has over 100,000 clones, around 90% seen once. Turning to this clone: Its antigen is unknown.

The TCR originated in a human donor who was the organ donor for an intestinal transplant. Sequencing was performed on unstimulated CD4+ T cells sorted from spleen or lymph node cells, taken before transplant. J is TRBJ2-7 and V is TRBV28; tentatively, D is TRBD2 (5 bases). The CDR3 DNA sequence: TGTGCCACCCTACCTAGTGGCGGGTCTAGCTCCTACGAGCAGTACTTC. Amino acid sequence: CATLPSGGSSSYEQYF.